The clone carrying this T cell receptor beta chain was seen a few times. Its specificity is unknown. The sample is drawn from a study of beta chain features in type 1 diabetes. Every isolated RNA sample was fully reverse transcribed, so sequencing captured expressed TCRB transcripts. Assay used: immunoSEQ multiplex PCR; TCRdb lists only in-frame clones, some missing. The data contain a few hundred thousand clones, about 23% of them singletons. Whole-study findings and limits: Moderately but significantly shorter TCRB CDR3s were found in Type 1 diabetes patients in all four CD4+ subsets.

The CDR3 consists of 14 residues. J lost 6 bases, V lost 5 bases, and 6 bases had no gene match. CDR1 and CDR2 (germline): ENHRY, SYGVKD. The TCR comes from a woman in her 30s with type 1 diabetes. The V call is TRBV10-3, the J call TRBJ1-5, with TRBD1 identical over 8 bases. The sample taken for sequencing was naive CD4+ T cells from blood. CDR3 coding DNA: TGTGCCATCAGTTACGGACAGGGAAGTCAGCCCCAGCATTTT. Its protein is CAISYGQGSQPQHF.